This record looks at one T cell receptor (beta chain) sequence and its context. The CDR3 is 14 amino acids. Between the trimmed V and J ends, which lost 5 bases and 6 bases, there was a span of 11 bases. The germline V gene encodes CDR1 SGHTA and CDR2 FQGNSA. Patients from Seattle were sampled longitudinally, starting during active infection. This sample was included in a study of blood T cell repertoires in COVID-19. In the study overall: Samples of COVID-19 (acute and convalescent) were obtained from the United States, Italy and Spain. From T cells, B-cell-depleted T cells, or PBMCs came the material, which was cDNA or gDNA.

Original methodology: Amplification from reference gene primers served as the basis for estimated nucleated cell counts. Some clones are missing from TCRdb's copy, which holds only in-frame ones; the method was immunoSEQ multiplex PCR. V and J calls and clone size come straight from that table; D and trimming were deduced from the DNA. The sample shows tens of thousands of clones, around 74% of them seen only once. What was sequenced was peripheral blood. V gene TRBV7-2 combines with J gene TRBJ1-6; tentatively, D is TRBD1 (5 bases). The receptor was derived from a man aged 55 to 70 with COVID-19, enrolled during active disease. In DNA form, the CDR3 reads TGTGCCAGCAGCAAACGACAGATTAATTCACCCCTCCACTTT. Translated, it gives CASSKRQINSPLHF.